Below are 13 T cell receptor beta chains sequenced from a single sample in a study of T cells in Graves' hyperthyroidism and ophthalmopathy. Authors of the study amplified TCR beta CDR3 regions from RNA transcripts. The study used the HTBI primer set for a first-round RT-PCR of the TCR CDR3. Using its own MiXCR run on the multiplex PCR reads, TCRdb lists one record per CDR3 protein. Of 550,000 to 700,000 distinct CDR3 sequences in the sample, roughly 14% were seen once. What was sequenced was blood. These receptors came from a woman in her forties with Graves' ophthalmopathy.

This clonotype was picked up many times. The chain recombines TRBV6-1 with TRBJ2-7; 8 bases are shared with TRBD1. V was pared by 8 bases and J by 2 bases, with 8 bases of the junction left unmatched. CDR3 length equals 14 residues. The V gene's germline CDR1 is MNHNS and CDR2 SASEGT. The DNA for the CDR3 is TGTGCCAGCCGAACGGACAGGGTCGCCTACGAGCAGTACTTC. Its translation is CASRTDRVAYEQYF.

This clonotype was detected ten times or more. This chain joins TRBV28 and TRBJ2-2; the D is unclear. The germline V gene encodes CDR1 MDHEN and CDR2 SYDVKM. There are 13 residues in the CDR3. Deletions cut 7 bases from V and 1 base from J, with 7 bases between. The CDR3 spells CASMAENTGELFF. The CDR3 DNA reads TGTGCCAGCATGGCCGAGAACACCGGGGAGCTGTTTTTT.

The chain uses TRBV7-3 and TRBJ2-2, with unresolved D. The CDR3 contains 15 residues. V was pared by 1 base and J by 1 base, with 7 bases between. Germline V gene sequence: CDR1 SGHTA, CDR2 FQGTGA. The CDR3: CASSLRVGNTGELFF. DNA for the CDR3: TGTGCCAGCAGCTTAAGGGTGGGGAACACCGGGGAGCTGTTTTTT.

Here the CDR3 reads CASSHRDIGETQYF. DNA for the CDR3: TGCGCCAGCAGCCATAGGGACATTGGAGAGACCCAGTACTTC. The V call is TRBV4-1, the J call TRBJ2-5, with TRBD1 as a possible D gene (6 bases). The CDR3 is 14 amino acids. V dropped 3 bases and J dropped 4 bases, with 12 bases sitting between them. Per the germline V gene, CDR1 is MGHRA and CDR2 is YSYEKL.

This clonotype was found a few times. V is TRBV30 and J is TRBJ1-2; D is possibly TRBD1 (5 bases). In germline, CDR1 is GTSNPN, CDR2 SVGIG (reference sequence). The CDR3 is 14 amino acids. Trimming shortened V by 4 bases and J by 3 bases, and 15 bases separated the two germline ends. The DNA of the CDR3 is TGTGCCTGGAATTACGGGGCATGGGACTATGGCTACACCTTC. Its protein is CAWNYGAWDYGYTF.

This clonotype was seen repeatedly, ten times or more. The V call is TRBV29-1, the J call TRBJ2-7; TRBD2 matches at 7 bases. The ends lost 3 bases at V and 7 bases at J; junction bases unmatched: 15. Germline V gene lookup returns CDR1 SQVTM and CDR2 ANQGSEA. This CDR3 comprises 15 residues. CDR3 sequence reads: CSVEVGEGGPREQYF. The CDR3 coding sequence is TGCAGCGTTGAGGTCGGGGAGGGAGGGCCAAGAGAGCAGTACTTC.

The V and J genes are TRBV6-2 or TRBV6-3 and TRBJ2-7, with TRBD1 matching 11 bases. With V trimmed by 7 bases and J by 7 bases, 15 bases remained unmatched. The CDR3 covers 16 residues. Looked up from germline, CDR1 is MNHEY and CDR2 is SVGEGT. The CDR3 region has the DNA TGTGCCAGCACCCGGACAGGGGGCCCTGGTGTTGGGGAGCAGTACTTC. Translation: CASTRTGGPGVGEQYF.

This clonotype was counted at least ten times. CDR3 sequence (DNA): TGTGCCAGCATCCCGACAGCTCCCAGGAGGGAGACCCAGTACTTC. It encodes CASIPTAPRRETQYF. The V and J genes are TRBV7-9 and TRBJ2-5; D may be TRBD1 or TRBD2 (5 bases each). CDR1 is SEHNR, CDR2 FQNEAQ, per germline (reference sequence). The CDR3 totals 15 residues. Trimming pared 7 bases from V and 5 bases from J, leaving 20 bases between.

This clonotype was counted ten times or more. V usage is TRBV4-1 and J usage is TRBJ2-5; the match to TRBD2 covers 8 bases. Trimming removed 1 base from V and 5 bases from J; junction bases left unmatched: 3. Looked up from germline, CDR1 is MGHRA and CDR2 is YSYEKL. There are 14 residues in the CDR3. The CDR3 DNA is TGCGCCAGCAGCCAAGTAGCGGGATTGGAGACCCAGTACTTC. Protein product: CASSQVAGLETQYF.

This clonotype was observed many times. V is TRBV6-5 and J is TRBJ2-7; 13 bases are a match to TRBD2. The germline V gene encodes CDR1 MNHEY and CDR2 SVGAGI. V trimming: 7 bases; J trimming: 5 bases; junction bases outside the gene matches: 20. The CDR3 totals 19 residues. The CDR3 protein is CASTLPILAGGPGPHEQYF. The CDR3 DNA reads TGTGCCAGCACCCTCCCAATACTAGCGGGAGGGCCCGGACCCCACGAGCAGTACTTC.

This clonotype occurred a few times. This chain joins TRBV6-1 and TRBJ1-2, with TRBD1 matching 10 bases. The ends lost 6 bases at V and 6 bases at J; junction bases unmatched: 7. Germline CDR1 and CDR2: MNHNS and SASEGT. This CDR3 comprises 14 residues. CDR3 coding DNA: TGTGCCAGCAGAAACCTCGGGACAGGGGATGGCTACACCTTC. Translating it yields CASRNLGTGDGYTF.

This clonotype came up many times. The genes are TRBV29-1 and TRBJ2-5; D is ambiguous. The CDR3 extends over 14 amino acids. Germline CDR1 reads SQVTM; CDR2 reads ANQGSEA. Trimming pared 4 bases from V and 1 base from J, leaving 13 bases between. CDR3 sequence (DNA): TGCAGCGTTGGGCAAGGCGCGGCCCAAGAGACCCAGTACTTC. It specifies CSVGQGAAQETQYF. Together with reference TRBV29-1 and TRBJ2-5, the CDR3 gives the full variable domain: SAVISQKPSRDICQRGTSLTIQCQVDSQVTMMFWYRQQPGQSLTLIATANQGSEATYESGFVIDKFPISRPNLTFSTLTVSNMSPEDSSIYLCSVGQGAAQETQYFGPGTRLLVL.

The chain uses TRBV7-3 and TRBJ2-2, with TRBD1 matching 8 bases. Per germline, CDR1 SGHTA and CDR2 FQGTGA. The CDR3 consists of 14 residues. The trim removed 8 bases at V and 4 bases at J, leaving 6 bases unmatched. CDR3 sequence: CASAGTGVTGELFF. The CDR3 DNA is TGTGCCAGCGCCGGGACAGGAGTCACCGGGGAGCTGTTTTTT.